These 24 T cell receptor beta chains were all obtained from the same sample, sequenced in a study of T-cell reconstitution after alpha-beta-depleted transplantation in children. During its preparation, the TCRbeta library received unique molecular identifiers. One entry per CDR3 protein, called by TCRdb with MiXCR from the PCR reads. The sample lists approximately 83,000 distinct CDR3 sequences, 6.5% to 8.5% seen once, with roughly 6.9% in the top ten. The sequenced sample was PBMCs from the stem cell graft donor, obtained from the stem cell graft. These TCRs come from a human donor who donated a stem cell graft to a child with congenital amegakaryocytic thrombocytopenia.

The chain recombines TRBV4-1 with TRBJ2-7; 7 positions agree with TRBD2. Per germline, CDR1 MGHRA and CDR2 YSYEKL. Trimming took 0 bases from V and 2 from J; bases not matched to a gene: 4. The CDR3 contains 15 residues. CDR3 region: CASSQDPSGAYEQYF. The CDR3 DNA follows: TGCGCCAGCAGCCAAGATCCCAGCGGGGCCTACGAGCAGTACTTC.

This rearrangement joins TRBV9 to TRBJ2-1; D remains ambiguous. This CDR3 comprises 14 residues. Trimming cost V 0 bases and J 7 bases, with 11 bases left between them. Germline CDR1 is SGDLS and CDR2 is YYNGEE. The CDR3 sequence is CASSVASLGNEQFF. The CDR3 nucleotides read TGTGCCAGCAGCGTAGCAAGTTTGGGAAATGAGCAGTTCTTC.

This clonotype was counted many times. V and J are TRBV7-2 and TRBJ2-7; D remains ambiguous. This CDR3 has 14 residues. V was cut by 2 bases and J by 1 base, with 9 bases left in between. Germline V gene data show CDR1 as SGHTA and CDR2 as FQGNSA. The CDR3 DNA reads as TGTGCCAGCAGCTTAATGGCGAGTTCCTACGAGCAGTACTTC. Protein: CASSLMASSYEQYF. Looking up the rest from reference TRBV7-2 and TRBJ2-7 gives the full variable domain: GAGVSQSPSNKVTEKGKDVELRCDPISGHTALYWYRQSLGQGLEFLIYFQGNSAPDKSGLPSDRFSAERTGGSVSTLTIQRTQQEDSAVYLCASSLMASSYEQYFGPGTRLTVT.

The sample holds many counts of this clonotype. The rearrangement uses TRBV11-2 and TRBJ1-1; D is unresolved. This CDR3 region has 12 residues. The germline gives CDR1 SGHAT, CDR2 FQNNGV. V lost 5 bases, J lost 6 bases, and 10 bases lay in between. CDR3 sequence reads: CASSPGFSEAFF. The CDR3 DNA follows: TGTGCCAGCAGCCCGGGATTCTCTGAAGCTTTCTTT.

This clonotype was seen ten or more times. The rearrangement links TRBV5-6 to TRBJ1-6; no firm D call. The germline gives CDR1 SGHDT, CDR2 YYEEEE. Trimming took 4 bases from V and 7 from J, leaving 15 bases between them. The length of the CDR3 is 15 residues. CDR3 in DNA: TGTGCCAGCAGCAAACTCGGGAATGGAAATTCACCCCTCCACTTT. It is translated as CASSKLGNGNSPLHF.

This clonotype has at least ten counts. V and J are TRBV3-1 and TRBJ1-2; D gene unclear. V was clipped by 4 bases and J by 1 base, with 10 bases between them. The germline CDR1 and CDR2 sequences are LGHDT and YNNKEL (reference sequence). CDR3 length equals 14 residues. DNA for the CDR3: TGTGCCAGCAGCCCCAGCGGATATAACTATGGCTACACCTTC. Translating it yields CASSPSGYNYGYTF.

This clonotype was seen repeatedly, ten times or more. The chain recombines TRBV12-3 or TRBV12-4 with TRBJ2-5; D possibly corresponds to TRBD2 (5 bases). The CDR3 is 14 amino acids. With 6 bases removed from V and 4 bases from J, the gap between germline ends came to 15 bases. CDR3 amino acids: CASSPASTAETQYF. The CDR3 DNA follows: TGTGCCAGCAGCCCAGCTAGCACGGCAGAGACCCAGTACTTC.

This clonotype has a count of ten or more. CDR3 coding DNA: TGCAGTGCGCCCCATCGTCGCCCGGGACTAGCACACGAGGGAGATACGCAGTATTTT. Translation gives CSAPHRRPGLAHEGDTQYF. The chain carries TRBV20-1 and TRBJ2-3; 9 nucleotides agree with TRBD2. The J segment lost 5 bases and the V segment lost 6 bases, leaving 24 bases of the junction unmatched. This CDR3 contains 19 residues. Germline V gene sequence: CDR1 DFQATT, CDR2 SNEGSKA (reference sequence).

Regarding this clonotype: Given a much more abundant clone one base away, this may be a read error. The rearrangement joins TRBV28 to TRBJ2-4, with D perhaps matching TRBD1 (6 bases). The V gene lost 5 bases and the J gene lost 7 bases, with 18 bases spanning the gap. The CDR3 runs to 15 residues. Germline V CDR1 and CDR2: MDHEN, SYDVKM. The CDR3 nucleotides read TGTGCCAGCAGTACAGTACAGGGTTGGAGTAACATTCAGTACTTC. Translating gives CASSTVQGWSNIQYF.

The chain uses TRBV5-1 and TRBJ1-1, with TRBD1 identical over 9 bases. The CDR3 contains 15 residues. V dropped 0 bases and J dropped 5; count of bases not matched to a gene: 5. The germline gives CDR1 SGHRS, CDR2 YFSETQ. The CDR3 spells CASSLGTGGLTEAFF. The DNA of the CDR3 is TGCGCCAGCAGCTTGGGCACAGGGGGCTTGACTGAAGCTTTCTTT.

This clonotype was counted ten times or more. CDR3 loop: CSAGEMPQHF. The CDR3 DNA follows: TGCAGTGCTGGGGAGATGCCCCAGCATTTT. This chain links TRBV20-1 with TRBJ1-5; D not certain. The CDR3 runs 10 residues. CDR1 is DFQATT and CDR2 is SNEGSKA in the germline V gene (reference sequence). V shed 5 bases and J shed 9 bases, with 8 bases lying between them.

The chain recombines TRBV19 with TRBJ2-4, with D possibly matching TRBD1 (6 bases). The CDR3 loop spans 15 amino acids. CDR1 and CDR2 (germline): LNHDA, SQIVND (reference sequence). Trimming stripped 3 bases from V and 0 bases from J, with 9 bases between. This CDR3 is CASSIPGVAKNIQYF. CDR3 DNA: TGTGCCAGTAGTATCCCAGGGGTAGCCAAAAACATTCAGTACTTC. The entire variable domain, with the rest obtained from reference TRBV19 and TRBJ2-4, is as follows: DGGITQSPKYLFRKEGQNVTLSCEQNLNHDAMYWYRQDPGQGLRLIYYSQIVNDFQKGDIAEGYSVSREKKESFPLTVTSAQKNPTAFYLCASSIPGVAKNIQYFGAGTRLSVL.

The J gene is TRBJ1-4, the V gene TRBV20-1, with a tentative D call TRBD1 (5 bases). Germline assignment: CDR1 DFQATT and CDR2 SNEGSKA (reference sequence). V lost 5 bases to trimming and J lost 5 bases, with 9 bases between them. This CDR3 region has 12 residues. The CDR3 is CSAGGNNEKLFF. In DNA, the CDR3 is TGCAGTGCTGGGGGGAACAATGAAAAACTGTTTTTT.

This clonotype appeared a few times. This chain uses TRBV7-2 with TRBJ2-7, with D perhaps assigned TRBD1 or TRBD2 (5 bases each). V was clipped by 0 bases and J by 6 bases, with 9 bases between them. Germline CDR1 SGHTA, CDR2 FQGNSA. The CDR3 contains 13 residues. This CDR3 reads CASSLATGREQYF. In DNA, the CDR3 is TGTGCCAGCAGCTTAGCTACGGGGCGCGAGCAGTACTTC.

This clonotype was found many times. The chain uses TRBV5-1 and TRBJ1-1, with a weak D call TRBD1 (5 bases). This CDR3 has 15 residues. Germline loops: CDR1 SGHRS, CDR2 YFSETQ. V lost 2 bases and J 0 bases, leaving 11 bases between the germline ends. The CDR3 here is CASSFRAGMNTEAFF. CDR3 nucleotides: TGCGCCAGCAGCTTCAGGGCGGGGATGAACACTGAAGCTTTCTTT.

This clonotype was counted ten times or more. This chain links TRBV20-1 with TRBJ1-2, with a weak D call TRBD1 (6 bases). Germline V gene sequence: CDR1 DFQATT, CDR2 SNEGSKA (reference sequence). Trimming pared 1 base from V and 4 bases from J, leaving 19 bases between. This CDR3 region has 16 residues. CDR3 in amino acids: CSARATHDRLLYGYTF. Written as DNA, the CDR3 is TGCAGTGCTAGAGCTACCCACGACAGGCTCCTCTATGGCTACACCTTC.

This clonotype came up many times. The gene calls are TRBV6-5 and TRBJ2-3; 7 nucleotides align to TRBD2. The V gene's germline CDR1 is MNHEY and CDR2 SVGAGI. The CDR3 contains 14 residues. Unmatched junction bases numbered 5, after V lost 6 bases and J lost 2 bases. In DNA, the CDR3 is TGTGCCAGCAGCCAGGGACTACCCACAGATACGCAGTATTTT. Translation gives CASSQGLPTDTQYF.

At least ten counts were recorded for this clonotype. The V call is TRBV18, the J call TRBJ2-2, with 7 bases matching TRBD1. Germline V CDR1 and CDR2: KGHSH, LQKENI. CDR3 size: 15 residues. After removal of 2 bases from V and 0 bases from J, the junction contained 0 bases not matched to a gene. The CDR3 DNA reads TGTGCCAGCTCACCAGGGACAGCGAACACCGGGGAGCTGTTTTTT. It is translated as CASSPGTANTGELFF. Full variable domain (missing parts from reference TRBV18 and TRBJ2-2): NAGVMQNPRHLVRRRGQEARLRCSPMKGHSHVYWYRQLPEEGLKFMVYLQKENIIDESGMPKERFSAEFPKEGPSILRIQQVVRGDSAAYFCASSPGTANTGELFFGEGSRLTVL.

This clonotype was detected ten times or more. The chain couples TRBV12-3 or TRBV12-4 to TRBJ1-3; D ambiguous. V lost 2 bases, J lost 4 bases, and 6 bases lay in between. The CDR3 spans 13 residues. CDR3 sequence (DNA): TGTGCCAGCAGTTTATTTGCGGGAAACACCATATATTTT. This codes for CASSLFAGNTIYF.

This clonotype has ten or more counts. V gene TRBV6-5 combines with J gene TRBJ2-7; 10 positions agree with TRBD1. CDR1 MNHEY and CDR2 SVGAGI come from the germline V gene. V dropped 6 bases and J dropped 1; count of bases not matched to a gene: 9. This CDR3 is built from 16 residues. CDR3 sequence: CASRRTGGFGSYEQYF. CDR3 nucleotides: TGTGCCAGCAGACGGACAGGGGGATTCGGTTCCTACGAGCAGTACTTC.

This clonotype has at least ten counts. This sequence joins TRBV20-1 and TRBJ2-7, with 11 bases fitting TRBD1. CDR3 length equals 14 residues. Trimming took 4 bases from V and 3 from J; bases not matched to a gene: 5. Germline V gene lookup returns CDR1 DFQATT and CDR2 SNEGSKA (reference sequence). The CDR3 DNA reads TGCAGTGCTACGCCCGGGACAGGGGGCTACGAGCAGTACTTC. It codes for CSATPGTGGYEQYF.

This clonotype was found many times. The rearrangement joins TRBV2 to TRBJ1-2, with a tentative D call TRBD1 (5 bases). The germline V gene has CDR1 SNHLY and CDR2 FYNNEI. CDR3 length: 14 amino acids. The V gene lost 1 base and the J gene lost 3 bases, with 9 bases spanning the gap. The CDR3 bases are TGTGCCAGCAGTGAAGTGGGGCTCGACTATGGCTACACCTTC. Translated: CASSEVGLDYGYTF.

At least ten counts were recorded for this clonotype. This chain joins TRBV2 and TRBJ2-5, with D unresolved. The CDR3 contains 14 residues. V was trimmed by 7 bases and J by 1 base, leaving 13 bases between them. CDR1 and CDR2 (germline): SNHLY, FYNNEI. The CDR3 DNA reads TGTGCCAGCAACCAATGGGTAGTCCAAGAGACCCAGTACTTC. This codes for CASNQWVVQETQYF. Together with reference TRBV2 and TRBJ2-5, the CDR3 gives the full variable domain: EPEVTQTPSHQVTQMGQEVILRCVPISNHLYFYWYRQILGQKVEFLVSFYNNEISEKSEIFDDQFSVERPDGSNFTLKIRSTKLEDSAMYFCASNQWVVQETQYFGPGTRLLVL.

This clonotype was seen at least ten times. The J gene is TRBJ2-1, the V gene TRBV27; the D is unclear. Per germline, CDR1 MNHEY and CDR2 SMNVEV (reference sequence). The CDR3 consists of 13 residues. The V end lost 6 bases, the J end lost 4 bases, and 10 bases lay between the germline ends. The CDR3 nucleotides are TGTGCCAGCAGAACCGATTTTTACAATGAGCAGTTCTTC. As protein: CASRTDFYNEQFF.